Below, one T cell receptor (beta chain) is given with its context. Antigen unknown. The data derive from a study of T cell repertoires in cytomegalovirus infection. Study background: CMV infection together with matching HLA type was indicated by public TCR beta signatures. Study-level findings and limits: CMV-specific TCR beta clonotypes restricted by HLA-C dominated the ex vivo response. Summed frequency of public TCR beta families distinguished CMV carriers with the relevant HLA.

Using its own MiXCR run on the reads, TCRdb lists one record per CDR3 protein. The table records some 230,000 distinct CDR3 sequences, approximately 22% of them present only once. V lost 1 base and J lost 0, with 8 bases in between. This CDR3 is 15 amino acids long. Germline CDR1 MNHNS, CDR2 SASEGT. Sequencing was performed on CD8+ T cells from PBMCs. This chain uses TRBV6-1 with TRBJ2-3, with a possible D match to TRBD1 (6 bases). The sequence was collected from a human donor in good health (CMV status not recorded). Some clones in this sample may be carry-over from other donors' samples. This CDR3 is CASSEGTASTDTQYF. In DNA form, the CDR3 reads TGTGCCAGCAGTGAAGGGACAGCTAGCACAGATACGCAGTATTTT.